One TCR beta chain is described in this entry. Its target is not known. This sample was taken from a study of OX40 agonist ivuxolimab in advanced cancers. General observations from the study: More expanded clones were seen, on average, in CD8+ T cells than in CD4+. Clonal expansion among partial responders at 0.1-3.0 mg/kg ranked near the lowest. The antigens recognized by the expanded peripheral T cells, that is their antigen specificity, were not determined.

The CDR3 spans 16 residues. Germline V gene sequence: CDR1 LNHDA, CDR2 SQIVND (reference sequence). V lost 6 bases and J 0 bases, leaving 15 bases between the germline ends. Only in-frame clones appear in the TCRdb table, and some are missing; sequencing was by immunoSEQ multiplex PCR. The profile shows tens of thousands of clones, about 88% of them singletons. The genes are TRBV19 and TRBJ1-3; the D gene is possibly TRBD1 (5 bases). The TCR comes from an adult with an advanced solid tumor such as melanoma, head and neck, liver or kidney cancer. The source material was CD4+ or CD8+ T cells sorted from blood, sampled in a trial of the OX40 agonist ivuxolimab. The CDR3 nucleotides are TGTGCCAGTAGACTAGGACACCAAAGCTCTGGAAACACCATATATTTT. Protein sequence: CASRLGHQSSGNTIYF.